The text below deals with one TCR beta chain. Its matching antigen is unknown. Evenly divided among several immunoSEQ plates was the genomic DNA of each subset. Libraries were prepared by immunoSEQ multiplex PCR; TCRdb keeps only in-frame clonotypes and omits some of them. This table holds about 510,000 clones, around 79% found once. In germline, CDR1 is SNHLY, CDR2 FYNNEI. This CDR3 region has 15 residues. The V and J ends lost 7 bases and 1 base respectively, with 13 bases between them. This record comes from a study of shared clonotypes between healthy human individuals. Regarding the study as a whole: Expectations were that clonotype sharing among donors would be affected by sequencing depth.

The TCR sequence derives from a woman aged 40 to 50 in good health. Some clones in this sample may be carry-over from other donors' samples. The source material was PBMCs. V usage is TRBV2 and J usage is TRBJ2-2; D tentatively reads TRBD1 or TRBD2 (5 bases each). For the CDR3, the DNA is TGTGCCAGCATGGGGGAACACGAGAACACCGGGGAGCTGTTTTTT. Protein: CASMGEHENTGELFF.